These T cell receptor beta chains were read from a single sample in a study of T cell responses to AZD1222 COVID-19 vaccine. Using immunoSEQ multiplex PCR, the repertoire was profiled, and TCRdb retains in-frame clones only, with some absent. The sample comprises about 170,000 clones, around 85% of which are singletons, and 0.95% to 1.1% rests with the top ten. Sequencing was performed on peripheral blood, taken 28 days after the second AZD1222 dose. Receptor source: an adult who received the AZD1222 COVID-19 vaccine. The CDR3 runs from the conserved cysteine through the conserved F or W. The order of the fields is CDR3 DNA, CDR3 protein, D gene, clone size, J gene, V gene. The D gene is left open where the match is weak. Not every row has a clone size; where given, it reads once, few, many or a size class.

CDR3 DNA: TGTGCCAGCAGCAGCACAGATACGCAGTATTTT; CDR3 protein: CASSSTDTQYF; D gene: -; clone size: once; J gene: TRBJ2-3; V gene: TRBV7-9
CDR3 DNA: TGCGCCAGCAGCTTGCGCCAGGGGTGGTACGAGCAGTACTTC; CDR3 protein: CASSLRQGWYEQYF; D gene: -; clone size: -; J gene: TRBJ2-7; V gene: TRBV5-1
CDR3 DNA: TGTGCCAGTAGTATTTGGGACAATGAGCAGTTCTTC; CDR3 protein: CASSIWDNEQFF; D gene: -; clone size: -; J gene: TRBJ2-1; V gene: TRBV19
CDR3 DNA: TGTGCCTGGAGTGTTACAGCCTTAGATCAGCCCCAGCATTTT; CDR3 protein: CAWSVTALDQPQHF; D gene: -; clone size: -; J gene: TRBJ1-5; V gene: TRBV30
CDR3 DNA: TGTGCCAGCAGTTACTCAGACTACAATGAGCAGTTCTTC; CDR3 protein: CASSYSDYNEQFF; D gene: -; clone size: -; J gene: TRBJ2-1; V gene: TRBV12-3/TRBV12-4
CDR3 DNA: TGCGCCAGCAGCCAAGATGGAGGGTCTGGAAACACCATATATTTT; CDR3 protein: CASSQDGGSGNTIYF; D gene: -; clone size: -; J gene: TRBJ1-3; V gene: TRBV4-3
CDR3 DNA: TGTGCCAGCAGTGATGGCCGCCTAGGAGGCACAGATACGCAGTATTTT; CDR3 protein: CASSDGRLGGTDTQYF; D gene: -; clone size: -; J gene: TRBJ2-3; V gene: TRBV2
CDR3 DNA: TGTGCCAGTAGTCGGCAGTTTAAGTCTTCACCCCTCCACTTT; CDR3 protein: CASSRQFKSSPLHF; D gene: -; clone size: -; J gene: TRBJ1-6; V gene: TRBV19
CDR3 DNA: TGTGCCAGCAGCTTAGCGCTGTGGACAGCAAAAGAGACCCAGTACTTC; CDR3 protein: CASSLALWTAKETQYF; D gene: -; clone size: once; J gene: TRBJ2-5; V gene: TRBV7-9
CDR3 DNA: TGTGCCAGCAGCCTAAGGACAGGGGAAAACACCGGGGAGCTGTTTTTT; CDR3 protein: CASSLRTGENTGELFF; D gene: TRBD1; clone size: -; J gene: TRBJ2-2; V gene: TRBV9
CDR3 DNA: TGTGCCAGTAGTATTAGCAGGGCGTGGGATCAGCCCCAGCATTTT; CDR3 protein: CASSISRAWDQPQHF; D gene: -; clone size: -; J gene: TRBJ1-5; V gene: TRBV19
CDR3 DNA: TGTGCCAGCTCACCCCCTTTAGATACGCAGTATTTT; CDR3 protein: CASSPPLDTQYF; D gene: -; clone size: -; J gene: TRBJ2-3; V gene: TRBV18
CDR3 DNA: TGTGCCAGCAGCGTAGAACAACACACTGAAGCTTTCTTT; CDR3 protein: CASSVEQHTEAFF; D gene: -; clone size: -; J gene: TRBJ1-1; V gene: TRBV9
CDR3 DNA: TGTGCCAGCAGCCAAGCTACTAGCGGGGTGTACAATGAGCAGTTCTTC; CDR3 protein: CASSQATSGVYNEQFF; D gene: TRBD2; clone size: -; J gene: TRBJ2-1; V gene: TRBV4-2
CDR3 DNA: TGTGCCAGTAGTCCGGGAGGGACAGGGTTGACACCCCTCCACTTT; CDR3 protein: CASSPGGTGLTPLHF; D gene: TRBD1; clone size: -; J gene: TRBJ1-6; V gene: TRBV19
CDR3 DNA: TGTGCCACCGGACTAGCGGGGGTTCAGGGGGAGCTGTTTTTT; CDR3 protein: CATGLAGVQGELFF; D gene: TRBD2; clone size: -; J gene: TRBJ2-2; V gene: TRBV27
CDR3 DNA: TGTGCCAGCAGCTACCCTATAGCGGGGGCCTACTCTGGGGCCAACGTCCTGACTTTC; CDR3 protein: CASSYPIAGAYSGANVLTF; D gene: TRBD2; clone size: -; J gene: TRBJ2-6; V gene: TRBV5-4
CDR3 DNA: TGTGCCAGCAGTGAGCTCAGGGGCCTCGAGCAGTACTTC; CDR3 protein: CASSELRGLEQYF; D gene: -; clone size: -; J gene: TRBJ2-7; V gene: TRBV2
CDR3 DNA: TGTGCCAGCAGCCTACAAGGGACAGGGCGTGCCCTTAACACTGAAGCTTTCTTT; CDR3 protein: CASSLQGTGRALNTEAFF; D gene: TRBD1; clone size: -; J gene: TRBJ1-1; V gene: TRBV7-2
CDR3 DNA: TGTGCCAGCAGTGAATCAGGGTTCTACGAGCAGTACTTC; CDR3 protein: CASSESGFYEQYF; D gene: -; clone size: -; J gene: TRBJ2-7; V gene: TRBV2
CDR3 DNA: TGTGCCAGCAGCCAAGATAGGCGGGGGGGTTACAATGAGCAGTTCTTC; CDR3 protein: CASSQDRRGGYNEQFF; D gene: TRBD2; clone size: -; J gene: TRBJ2-1; V gene: TRBV4-2
CDR3 DNA: TGTGCCAGCAGCTTAGGGGGGACAGGAAATGAAAAACTGTTTTTT; CDR3 protein: CASSLGGTGNEKLFF; D gene: TRBD1; clone size: -; J gene: TRBJ1-4; V gene: TRBV7-6
CDR3 DNA: TGTGCCAGCAGATTAAGGGCCCAGGAGGGGGGAGCGGAGACCCAGTACTTC; CDR3 protein: CASRLRAQEGGAETQYF; D gene: -; clone size: once; J gene: TRBJ2-5; V gene: TRBV27
CDR3 DNA: TGCAGCGACCGTAGGGGGAGCGACTATGGCTACACCTTC; CDR3 protein: CSDRRGSDYGYTF; D gene: -; clone size: -; J gene: TRBJ1-2; V gene: TRBV29-1
CDR3 DNA: TGTGCCAGCAGTTTACGGATCCAAGAGACCCAGTACTTC; CDR3 protein: CASSLRIQETQYF; D gene: -; clone size: -; J gene: TRBJ2-5; V gene: TRBV12-3/TRBV12-4
CDR3 DNA: TGTGCCAGCAGCGTAGAAGGAACCAGAGCAACTAATGAAAAACTGTTTTTT; CDR3 protein: CASSVEGTRATNEKLFF; D gene: -; clone size: -; J gene: TRBJ1-4; V gene: TRBV9
CDR3 DNA: TGTGCCAGCGTGAGGAGGGGGGGACCCTACAATGAGCAGTTCTTC; CDR3 protein: CASVRRGGPYNEQFF; D gene: -; clone size: -; J gene: TRBJ2-1; V gene: TRBV6-5
CDR3 DNA: TGTGCCAGCAGTTTAGGAAGGATAGGCACCGGGGAGCTGTTTTTT; CDR3 protein: CASSLGRIGTGELFF; D gene: -; clone size: -; J gene: TRBJ2-2; V gene: TRBV28
CDR3 DNA: TGTGCCAGCAGCTATTGGACAGGTGGAACCGGGGAGCTGTTTTTT; CDR3 protein: CASSYWTGGTGELFF; D gene: TRBD1; clone size: -; J gene: TRBJ2-2; V gene: TRBV27
CDR3 DNA: TGTGCCAGCAGTCCCCCCTTAGATACGCAGTATTTT; CDR3 protein: CASSPPLDTQYF; D gene: -; clone size: -; J gene: TRBJ2-3; V gene: TRBV28
CDR3 DNA: TGTGCCAGCAGTTCCGTACAGGGTCAGAGGGAAAAACTGTTTTTT; CDR3 protein: CASSSVQGQREKLFF; D gene: -; clone size: -; J gene: TRBJ1-4; V gene: TRBV6-5
CDR3 DNA: TGCGCCAGCCTAGCGGGGGCGCCGAACACCGGGGAGCTGTTTTTT; CDR3 protein: CASLAGAPNTGELFF; D gene: TRBD2; clone size: -; J gene: TRBJ2-2; V gene: TRBV5-1